This T cell receptor beta chain was retrieved from a study of identical twins. Overall study findings and caveats: Twin-shared out-of-frame alpha sequences showed excess low generation probability.

Unique molecular identifiers were present on cDNA, and template switching added a universal primer site. Each CDR3 protein is one row after TCRdb ran MiXCR on the 5' RACE reads. The sample shows 650,000 to 800,000 distinct CDR3 sequences, 8.5% to 9.5% of them seen only once. About this clonotype: Antigen unknown.

Trimming removed 4 bases from V and 1 base from J; junction bases left unmatched: 9. CDR3 size: 17 residues. Germline CDR1 MNHEY, CDR2 SVGAGI. Donors uniformly comprised healthy Caucasians. These sequences were also reported in another study, on yellow fever vaccine responses in identical twins.

The chain joins TRBV6-5 to TRBJ2-7, with 11 positions matching TRBD2. Sequencing was done on a sample of PBMCs. This TCR was recovered from a woman aged 18-35 years in good health. CDR3 DNA sequence: TGTGCCAGCAGTTCCCAACCGCTAGCGGGAGGTTCCTACGAGCAGTACTTC. Protein product: CASSSQPLAGGSYEQYF.